This TCR beta chain was retrieved from a study of T cells in Graves' hyperthyroidism and ophthalmopathy. Overall study context: Peripheral blood was drawn at first diagnosis, prior to all treatment.

This clonotype was recorded at least ten times. The antigen is not known. RNA transcripts were the template for amplifying TCR beta CDR3 regions. The HTBI primer set was used in a first-round RT-PCR of the TCR CDR3. One entry per CDR3 protein results from TCRdb running MiXCR on the multiplex PCR reads. The sample carries more than 300,000 distinct CDR3 sequences, about 15% recorded once. V lost 5 bases and J lost 3, with 13 bases in between. The CDR3 is 14 amino acids. General study points: Blood samples included most of the expanded thyroid clonotypes exceeding 0.001.

Disease duration under 2 months; hyperthyroidism patients were aged 18 to 65. From more than 9.5 ml of fresh peripheral blood, PBMCs were isolated. The chain joins TRBV12-3 or TRBV12-4 to TRBJ1-1, with D hard to call. Sequencing was carried out using blood. The sequence was collected from a woman aged 55-75 years with Graves' hyperthyroidism. The chain's CDR3 is CASSPLGSHTEAFF. CDR3 nucleotide sequence: TGTGCCAGCAGTCCCTTGGGGAGTCACACTGAAGCTTTCTTT.